This TCR beta chain was captured in a study of T cell responses to AZD1222 COVID-19 vaccine. Findings of the study overall: Among spike-specific TCRs, nearly half reportedly target unmutated variant regions. Sampled repertoires all dated from after the peak T cell response.

A remark on this clone: Its antigen remains unknown.

V shed 2 bases and J shed 0 bases, with 13 bases lying between them. This CDR3 contains 17 residues. The germline V gene has CDR1 PRHDT and CDR2 FYEKMQ (reference sequence). Produced via immunoSEQ multiplex PCR; TCRdb's table is partial and in-frame only. The repertoire has about 120,000 clones, 87% of them found once; the top ten carry 12%. This receptor was identified in an adult in good health. The material was peripheral blood, obtained on day 0 of AZD1222 vaccination. The rearrangement links TRBV13 to TRBJ2-2; D possibly matches TRBD1 or TRBD2 (6 bases each). CDR3 nucleotides: TGTGCCAGCAGCTTAAGCCAGGGGACTGCGAACACCGGGGAGCTGTTTTTT. This sequence encodes CASSLSQGTANTGELFF.